The 21 T cell receptor beta chains below were found in one sample sequenced in a study of blood T cells in healthy people across ages. For the second PCR, which ran for 7 to 11 cycles, a sample-barcoded 5' primer and a J-beta primer mix were used. Each CDR3 protein is one row after TCRdb ran MiXCR on the 5' RACE reads. The sample lists 1,300,000 or so distinct CDR3 sequences, roughly 59% occurring once. Sequenced sample: blood. The receptors shown here come from a man between 18 and 29 years old in good health.

V gene TRBV14 combines with J gene TRBJ1-2; D not certain. The CDR3 spans 14 residues. Germline CDR1 is SGHDN and CDR2 is FVKESK. V was cut by 0 bases and J by 5 bases, with 10 bases left in between. The CDR3 nucleotides are TGTGCCAGCAGCCAAGATCCGCCCTTGTATGGCTACACCTTC. The encoded protein is CASSQDPPLYGYTF.

The rearrangement uses TRBV7-2 and TRBJ1-5; tentatively, D is TRBD1 (5 bases). The V end lost 2 bases, the J end lost 0 bases, and 17 bases lay between the germline ends. Germline V CDR1 and CDR2: SGHTA, FQGNSA. This CDR3 has 18 residues. The CDR3 bases are TGTGCCAGCAGCTTAAAGTTTCAGGGAACGGATAGCAATCAGCCCCAGCATTTT. Encoded protein: CASSLKFQGTDSNQPQHF.

The chain carries TRBV6-6 and TRBJ1-2; perhaps TRBD1 as D (6 bases). Looked up from germline, CDR1 is MNHNY and CDR2 is SVGAGI (reference sequence). Trimming removed 4 bases at V and 4 bases at J, with 13 bases between. CDR3 size: 14 residues. CDR3 sequence reads: CASSFSDSVYGYTF. The CDR3, as DNA: TGTGCCAGCAGTTTCTCGGACAGCGTCTATGGCTACACCTTC.

J is TRBJ2-5 and V is TRBV7-2; 13 positions agree with TRBD2. Unmatched junction bases numbered 2, after V lost 1 base and J lost 3 bases. Germline V gene sequence: CDR1 SGHTA, CDR2 FQGNSA. The CDR3 extends over 16 amino acids. DNA of the CDR3: TGTGCCAGCAGCTTAGTGGGACTAGCGGGGAAAGAGACCCAGTACTTC. This gives the protein CASSLVGLAGKETQYF.

The sample holds one count of this clonotype. V is TRBV24-1 and J is TRBJ2-2; 8 bases line up with TRBD2. The CDR3 has 15 amino acids. Looked up from germline, CDR1 is KGHDR and CDR2 is SFDVKD. The trim removed 4 bases at V and 7 bases at J, leaving 7 bases unmatched. The CDR3 DNA is TGTGCCACCAGTGACCTCGGACTAGCAAGCGGGGAGCTGTTTTTT. It is translated as CATSDLGLASGELFF.

This clonotype showed up just a few times. This sequence joins TRBV3-1 and TRBJ2-5; D call uncertain. The CDR3 is made up of 15 amino acids. Looked up from germline, CDR1 is LGHDT and CDR2 is YNNKEL (reference sequence). Trimming stripped 1 base from V and 2 bases from J, with 11 bases between. CDR3 amino acids: CASSQVQVGQETQYF. The CDR3 nucleotides read TGTGCCAGCAGCCAAGTGCAGGTTGGACAAGAGACCCAGTACTTC.

The rearrangement uses TRBV4-1 and TRBJ1-2; D might be TRBD1 (5 bases). V shed 0 bases and J shed 6 bases, with 17 bases lying between them. Looked up from germline, CDR1 is MGHRA and CDR2 is YSYEKL. CDR3 length: 16 residues. The CDR3 sequence is CASSQESGWGLDGYTF. The CDR3 DNA follows: TGCGCCAGCAGCCAAGAGAGTGGCTGGGGACTGGATGGCTACACCTTC.

This clonotype was seen a few times. The genes are TRBV12-3 or TRBV12-4 and TRBJ2-7; tentative D call: TRBD2 (5 bases). Trimming took 5 bases from V and 0 from J, leaving 14 bases between them. The CDR3 loop spans 15 amino acids. DNA of the CDR3: TGTGCCAGCAGTCTTTGGGCTGACTACTCCTACGAGCAGTACTTC. Translating gives CASSLWADYSYEQYF.

The chain carries TRBV5-6 and TRBJ1-1; D not certain. Trimming pared 4 bases from V and 5 bases from J, leaving 12 bases between. CDR3 length: 13 residues. The germline CDR1 and CDR2 sequences are SGHDT and YYEEEE. The chain's CDR3 is CASSRRQPTEAFF. As DNA, the CDR3 is TGTGCCAGCAGCCGCCGCCAACCGACTGAAGCTTTCTTT. Filled out from reference TRBV5-6 and TRBJ1-1, the complete variable domain reads DAGVTQSPTHLIKTRGQQVTLRCSPKSGHDTVSWYQQALGQGPQFIFQYYEEEERQRGNFPDRFSGHQFPNYSSELNVNALLLGDSALYLCASSRRQPTEAFFGQGTRLTVV.

The genes are TRBV10-3 and TRBJ2-1; 9 bases fit TRBD2. Losses at the gene ends were 1 base for V and 0 bases for J; bases not matched to a gene: 7. Germline V gives CDR1 ENHRY, CDR2 SYGVKD. The CDR3 has 18 amino acids. DNA of the CDR3: TGTGCCATCAGTGAGTTTTCGCGGGGGGGAAGCTCCTACAATGAGCAGTTCTTC. This gives the protein CAISEFSRGGSSYNEQFF.

This chain uses TRBV7-9 with TRBJ1-2; D not certain. Germline CDR1 reads SEHNR; CDR2 reads FQNEAQ (reference sequence). The CDR3 is 13 residues long. Trimming cost V 3 bases and J 8 bases, with 13 bases left between them. Here the CDR3 DNA reads TGTGCCAGCAGCTTGGGCCTGGGAGAAGGCTACACCTTC. It codes for CASSLGLGEGYTF.

This clonotype showed up just a few times. The chain employs TRBV21-1 and TRBJ2-3; the table calls TRBD1, which could not be checked here. TRBV21-1 is designated a pseudogene. The CDR3 consists of 16 residues. In DNA form, the CDR3 reads TGTGCCAGCAGCAAGGTTGGAGAGGGGGGCACAGATACGCAGTATTTT. Translated: CASSKVGEGGTDTQYF.

The chain uses TRBV20-1 and TRBJ2-1; D gene unclear. This CDR3 is 13 amino acids long. Germline CDR1 and CDR2: DFQATT and SNEGSKA (reference sequence). V was clipped by 1 base and J by 7 bases, with 11 bases between them. The CDR3 sequence is CSARGSVGNEQFF. CDR3 DNA: TGCAGTGCTAGAGGTTCGGTGGGAAATGAGCAGTTCTTC.

As regards this clonotype: A read error may account for a junction end that differs from germline. The chain employs TRBV24-1 and TRBJ2-3; 8 bases fit TRBD2. The CDR3 contains 18 residues. Germline values: CDR1 KGHDR, CDR2 SFDVKD. In DNA, the CDR3 is TGTGCCACCAGTGATTTTTCTAGGGCGGGGGGTGTTACAGATACACAGTATTTT. This encodes CATSDFSRAGGVTDTQYF.

V gene TRBV4-1 combines with J gene TRBJ2-7; maybe TRBD1 (6 bases). The V end lost 7 bases, the J end lost 4 bases, and 23 bases lay between the germline ends. The CDR3 totals 16 residues. Germline assignment: CDR1 MGHRA and CDR2 YSYEKL. CDR3 DNA: TGCGCCAGCACGAAAGAACTCGGGACAAACAGATACGAGCAGTACTTC. This encodes CASTKELGTNRYEQYF.

The rearrangement links TRBV27 to TRBJ1-2; perhaps TRBD1 as D (5 bases). V lost 5 bases and J 6 bases, leaving 22 bases between the germline ends. CDR1 is MNHEY and CDR2 is SMNVEV in the germline V gene (reference sequence). CDR3 length: 16 amino acids. The CDR3 protein is CASSLQGIGGAHGYTF. Here the CDR3 DNA reads TGTGCCAGCAGTCTCCAGGGTATAGGCGGAGCACATGGCTACACCTTC.

This clonotype has more than one count but fewer than ten. The V call is TRBV5-1, the J call TRBJ1-6; 8 bases are shared with TRBD1. Germline V lookup: CDR1 SGHRS, CDR2 YFSETQ. The J segment lost 10 bases and the V segment lost 5 bases, leaving 8 bases of the junction unmatched. The CDR3 length is 14 residues. The CDR3 DNA is TGCGCCAGCAGACTGACAGGGGACCAATCACCCCTCCACTTT. Translated: CASRLTGDQSPLHF.

This clonotype was counted between two and nine times. The V and J genes are TRBV12-3 or TRBV12-4 and TRBJ1-4; D unresolved. With 2 bases removed from V and 0 bases from J, the gap between germline ends came to 10 bases. The CDR3 runs 16 residues. CDR3 sequence reads: CASSLLAVATNEKLFF. CDR3 DNA: TGTGCCAGCAGTTTATTGGCAGTTGCAACTAATGAAAAACTGTTTTTT.

J is TRBJ2-5 and V is TRBV5-6, with D possibly being TRBD2 (6 bases). Trimming removed 7 bases from V and 5 bases from J, with 18 bases in between. This CDR3 contains 14 residues. Germline V gene lookup returns CDR1 SGHDT and CDR2 YYEEEE. CDR3 amino acids: CASGTRGRSETQYF. CDR3 sequence (DNA): TGTGCCAGCGGGACTCGAGGGAGATCGGAGACCCAGTACTTC.

The V call is TRBV6-1, the J call TRBJ2-7, with unresolved D. Trimming removed 10 bases at V and 5 bases at J, with 24 bases between. This CDR3 comprises 15 residues. Germline V gives CDR1 MNHNS, CDR2 SASEGT. CDR3 residues: CANNDGRYMEDEQYF. The CDR3 DNA is TGTGCCAACAACGACGGACGCTATATGGAAGACGAGCAGTACTTC.

The chain is built from TRBV4-1 and TRBJ2-7; D call uncertain. V shed 1 base and J shed 6 bases, with 10 bases lying between them. The germline V gene encodes CDR1 MGHRA and CDR2 YSYEKL. This CDR3 has 13 residues. This chain's CDR3 is CASSQVGPPEQYF. The CDR3 DNA reads TGCGCCAGCAGCCAAGTGGGTCCGCCCGAGCAGTACTTC.